This paragraph covers one TCR beta chain sequence. The sample comes from a study of long-term antiretroviral therapy in people with HIV. Germline V CDR1 and CDR2: SGHRS, YFSETQ. Trimming left V 5 bases short and J 2 bases short, with 14 bases between. There are 15 residues in the CDR3. Each HIV-infected participant was given treatment in the United States. Sequencing used immunoSEQ v3.0 at survey level. Some clones are missing from TCRdb's copy, which holds only in-frame ones; the method was immunoSEQ multiplex PCR. In the table there are some 12,000 clones, roughly 80% of which are singletons. The sample in question was unsorted PBMCs, obtained 1.2 years after starting antiretroviral therapy. The receptor was isolated from a man aged 35-49 years with HIV. The chain joins TRBV5-1 to TRBJ2-1; D possibly corresponds to TRBD2 (6 bases). CDR3 DNA: TGCGCCAGCAGGGAGGGTAGCGGACCCTACAATGAGCAGTTCTTC. Translation: CASREGSGPYNEQFF.